This T cell receptor beta chain emerged from a study of long-term antiretroviral therapy in people with HIV. This clone was observed a handful of times. Its cognate antigen is unknown. This CDR3 spans 12 amino acids. V gave up 0 bases and J gave up 7 bases, with 6 bases separating them. CDR1 and CDR2 (germline): LGHNA, YNFKEQ. Treatment for every participant with HIV took place in the United States. General study results and limits: Therapy changes, viral resistance and ART adherence were not documented in the available data.

Assay version v3.0 of immunoSEQ was used, and it was run at survey level. Libraries were prepared by immunoSEQ multiplex PCR; TCRdb keeps only in-frame clonotypes and omits some of them. The sample yields about 21,000 clones, around 81% seen once. The clonotype originates from a man between 18 and 29 years old with HIV. V and J are TRBV4-2 and TRBJ1-2; D ambiguous. The source material was unsorted PBMCs, sampled 4 years after starting antiretroviral therapy. The CDR3 is CASSQDSVGYTF. The CDR3 region has the DNA TGTGCCAGCAGCCAAGATTCAGTTGGCTACACCTTC.